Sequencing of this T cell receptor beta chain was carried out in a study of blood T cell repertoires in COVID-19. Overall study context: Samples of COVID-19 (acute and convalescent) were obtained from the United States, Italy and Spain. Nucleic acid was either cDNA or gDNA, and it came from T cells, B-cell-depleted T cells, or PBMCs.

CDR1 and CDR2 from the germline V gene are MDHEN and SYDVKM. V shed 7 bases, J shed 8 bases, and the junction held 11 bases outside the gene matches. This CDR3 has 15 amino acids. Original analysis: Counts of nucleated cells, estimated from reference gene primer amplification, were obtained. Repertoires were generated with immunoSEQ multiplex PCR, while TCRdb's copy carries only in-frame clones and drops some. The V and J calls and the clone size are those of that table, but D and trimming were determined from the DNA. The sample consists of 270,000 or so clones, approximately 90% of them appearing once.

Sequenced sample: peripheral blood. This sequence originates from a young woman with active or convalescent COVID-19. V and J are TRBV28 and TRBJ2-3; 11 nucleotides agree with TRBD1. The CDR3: CASTFSGTGGGTQYF. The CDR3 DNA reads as TGTGCCAGCACCTTCTCCGGGACAGGGGGGGGTACGCAGTATTTT.